Following are 21 T cell receptor beta chains from one sample sequenced in a study of blood T cell repertoires in COVID-19. Measured with immunoSEQ multiplex PCR; TCRdb has only the in-frame clones, and not every one. The sample lists under 45,000 clones, 76% seen once, with roughly a quarter in the top ten. The sequenced sample was peripheral blood. Every receptor here comes from an older man with acute or convalescent COVID-19.

This clone showed up just a few times. The chain has TRBV15 and TRBJ2-5; D might be TRBD2 (6 bases). The CDR3 is made up of 17 amino acids. The germline CDR1 and CDR2 sequences are LNHNV and YYDKDF (reference sequence). V was cut by 3 bases and J by 1 base, with 18 bases left in between. The CDR3 DNA reads TGTGCCACCAGCAGGGGAGGTGGGGGACCCCGCCAAGAGACCCAGTACTTC. This translates into CATSRGGGGPRQETQYF. Full variable domain (rest looked up from reference TRBV15 and TRBJ2-5): DAMVIQNPRYQVTQFGKPVTLSCSQTLNHNVMYWYQQKSSQAPKLLFHYYDKDFNNEADTPDNFQSRRPNTSFCFLDIRSPGLGDTAMYLCATSRGGGGPRQETQYFGPGTRLLVL.

The rearrangement links TRBV14 to TRBJ1-1; TRBD1 matches at 7 bases. There are 14 residues in the CDR3. The germline V gene has CDR1 SGHDN and CDR2 FVKESK. V was clipped by 4 bases and J by 4 bases; unmatched bases: 6. The CDR3 nucleotides are TGTGCCAGCAGCCCCCAGACAGGGAGCACTGAAGCTTTCTTT. Protein sequence: CASSPQTGSTEAFF.

The chain carries TRBV5-4 and TRBJ2-1; TRBD2 matches 7 bases. Looked up from germline, CDR1 is SGHNT and CDR2 is YYREEE (reference sequence). The CDR3 is 14 amino acids. V trimming: 3 bases; J trimming: 4 bases; junction bases outside the gene matches: 4. CDR3 bases: TGTGCCAGCAGCTCGGGACTAATTTACAATGAGCAGTTCTTC. Its translation is CASSSGLIYNEQFF. Variable domain in full (rest from reference TRBV5-4 and TRBJ2-1): ETGVTQSPTHLIKTRGQQVTLRCSSQSGHNTVSWYQQALGQGPQFIFQYYREEENGRGNFPPRFSGLQFPNYSSELNVNALELDDSALYLCASSSGLIYNEQFFGPGTRLTVL.

In its sample, this clone is medium-sized. The chain carries TRBV24-1 and TRBJ1-4; D ambiguous. Trimming took off 11 bases at V and 0 bases at J, with 12 bases between the two ends. In germline, CDR1 is KGHDR, CDR2 SFDVKD. There are 14 residues in the CDR3. The CDR3 bases are TGTGCCAACACCAGGAAGGCAACTAATGAAAAACTGTTTTTT. Protein: CANTRKATNEKLFF.

The chain carries TRBV7-3 and TRBJ1-1; tentative D call: TRBD1 (5 bases). Germline V gene data show CDR1 as SGHTA and CDR2 as FQGTGA. V lost 8 bases and J 1 base, leaving 11 bases between the germline ends. The CDR3 loop spans 13 amino acids. CDR3 sequence reads: CASLAGPNTEAFF. CDR3 nucleotide sequence: TGTGCCAGCTTGGCGGGGCCGAACACTGAAGCTTTCTTT.

CDR3: CASSVRDSSYEQYF. CDR3 nucleotide sequence: TGCGCCAGCAGCGTCCGGGACAGTTCCTACGAGCAGTACTTC. The chain links TRBV5-1 to TRBJ2-7, with 7 bases matching TRBD1. V was clipped by 4 bases and J by 1 base; unmatched bases: 5. This CDR3 comprises 14 residues. Germline CDR1 SGHRS, CDR2 YFSETQ.

The genes are TRBV28 and TRBJ1-5; no clear D gene. V dropped 5 bases and J dropped 9 bases, with 23 bases sitting between them. The CDR3 runs 16 residues. From germline, CDR1 is MDHEN and CDR2 SYDVKM. CDR3 nucleotides: TGTGCCAGCAGTGAGCCCATGACTAGCATGGGTCCGCCCCAGCATTTT. Residues: CASSEPMTSMGPPQHF.

The V gene is TRBV10-1, the J gene TRBJ2-7; 9 bases match TRBD2. V gave up 11 bases and J gave up 0 bases; unmatched junction bases: 5. Germline V CDR1 and CDR2: WNHNN, SYGVQD (reference sequence). This CDR3 is 13 amino acids long. CDR3 coding DNA: TGCGCCCCAGCGGGGGGAAGCTCCTACGAGCAGTACTTC. Its translation: CAPAGGSSYEQYF.

This chain uses TRBV6-1 with TRBJ1-2; the D is unclear. The V end was cut by 3 bases, the J end by 0 bases, with 8 bases between. From germline, CDR1 is MNHNS and CDR2 SASEGT. This CDR3 is 14 amino acids long. Here the CDR3 DNA reads TGTGCCAGCAGTGAGGGCGGGACTAACTATGGCTACACCTTC. The encoded protein is CASSEGGTNYGYTF.

The count of this clone is one. The CDR3 here is CASLRALGTDTQYF. The CDR3 DNA reads as TGCGCCAGCCTCCGCGCCCTAGGCACAGATACGCAGTATTTT. This rearrangement joins TRBV10-2 to TRBJ2-3, with no clear D. Germline lookup yields CDR1 WSHSY and CDR2 SAAADI. V lost 8 bases and J lost 1, with 13 bases in between. There are 14 residues in the CDR3.

This clone was observed a handful of times. This chain uses TRBV7-2 with TRBJ1-3, with 9 bases fitting TRBD1. The junction had 3 bases not matched to a gene; V was cut back by 5 bases and J by 4 bases. This CDR3 spans 14 amino acids. Germline V gives CDR1 SGHTA, CDR2 FQGNSA. The CDR3 DNA follows: TGTGCCAGCAGCGGGGACAGGGAAGGAAACACCATATATTTT. As protein: CASSGDREGNTIYF.

The chain has TRBV14 and TRBJ2-3; D perhaps matches TRBD1 (6 bases). Germline lookup yields CDR1 SGHDN and CDR2 FVKESK. The CDR3 length is 16 residues. The ends were cut back, 0 bases at V and 2 bases at J, with 12 bases in the middle. CDR3 sequence (DNA): TGTGCCAGCAGCCAAGATTCAGGGGCGAACACAGATACGCAGTATTTT. It encodes CASSQDSGANTDTQYF.

The chain recombines TRBV6-6 with TRBJ1-1; tentatively, D is TRBD1 (6 bases). Trimming cost V 6 bases and J 0 bases, with 17 bases left between them. CDR1 and CDR2 from the germline V gene are MNHNY and SVGAGI (reference sequence). This CDR3 region has 16 residues. CDR3 amino acids: CASSRSRQDMNTEAFF. In DNA, the CDR3 is TGTGCCAGCAGCCGATCCCGACAGGACATGAACACTGAAGCTTTCTTT.

This clone has only one observation. The J gene is TRBJ1-1, the V gene TRBV2; D remains ambiguous. There are 14 residues in the CDR3. CDR1 is SNHLY and CDR2 is FYNNEI in the germline V gene. V lost 3 bases and J lost 4, with 12 bases in between. The chain's CDR3 is CASSESGGITEAFF. CDR3 sequence (DNA): TGTGCCAGCAGTGAGTCCGGAGGCATCACTGAAGCTTTCTTT.

Concerning this clone: The same CDR3 can be traced to other DNA sequences in this sample. The V and J genes are TRBV9 and TRBJ2-2; weak D call: TRBD2 (5 bases). Trimming cost V 1 base and J 1 base, with 5 bases left between them. The CDR3 has 14 amino acids. Germline assignment: CDR1 SGDLS and CDR2 YYNGEE. The chain's CDR3 is CASSVRENTGELFF. For the CDR3, the DNA is TGTGCCAGCAGCGTACGGGAGAACACCGGGGAGCTGTTTTTT.

J is TRBJ2-5 and V is TRBV5-1; TRBD1 matches at 7 bases. Looked up from germline, CDR1 is SGHRS and CDR2 is YFSETQ. V gave up 4 bases and J gave up 1 base; unmatched junction bases: 4. CDR3 length equals 14 residues. This CDR3 is CASSPGTVQETQYF. The CDR3 DNA follows: TGCGCCAGCAGCCCCGGGACAGTCCAAGAGACCCAGTACTTC.

The genes are TRBV21-1 and TRBJ2-3; the table's D gene call, TRBD1, was not cross checked with the DNA. TRBV21-1 is tagged as a pseudogene. The CDR3 loop spans 16 amino acids. CDR3 loop: CASSSRDRVPFGTQYF. The CDR3 bases are TGTGCCAGCAGCAGCCGGGACAGGGTTCCATTCGGTACGCAGTATTTT.

The rearrangement uses TRBV19 and TRBJ2-2, with 10 bases identical to TRBD2. CDR1 and CDR2 from the germline V gene are LNHDA and SQIVND (reference sequence). The V gene end was trimmed by 4 bases and the J gene end by 3 bases; junction bases not matched to a gene: 8. This CDR3 region has 17 residues. The CDR3 nucleotides read TGTGCCAGTAGTACCGGGGTAGCGGGGGGTTACACCGGGGAGCTGTTTTTT. It translates to CASSTGVAGGYTGELFF.

The V call is TRBV4-1, the J call TRBJ2-3, with a tentative D call TRBD2 (6 bases). V was cut by 5 bases and J by 0 bases, with 15 bases left in between. Germline V gene lookup returns CDR1 MGHRA and CDR2 YSYEKL. The CDR3 length is 16 residues. The CDR3 reads CASSFRGGGSTDTQYF. Here the CDR3 DNA reads TGCGCCAGCAGCTTCCGGGGAGGAGGGAGCACAGATACGCAGTATTTT.

This rearrangement joins TRBV9 to TRBJ2-2, with a tentative D call TRBD1 (5 bases). The CDR3 length is 16 residues. Germline CDR1 SGDLS, CDR2 YYNGEE. V lost 0 bases and J lost 3, with 12 bases in between. For the CDR3, the DNA is TGTGCCAGCAGCGTAGGTAGGGGAATGGACACCGGGGAGCTGTTTTTT. It yields the protein CASSVGRGMDTGELFF.

The chain couples TRBV14 to TRBJ1-2; 7 bases fit TRBD1. Germline CDR1 reads SGHDN; CDR2 reads FVKESK. The CDR3 runs 14 residues. V lost 1 base, J lost 8 bases, and 7 bases stayed unmatched. CDR3 loop: CASSQVEGAGGYTF. CDR3 bases: TGTGCCAGCAGCCAAGTCGAGGGGGCAGGGGGCTACACCTTC. Full variable domain (remainder filled in from reference TRBV14 and TRBJ1-2): EAGVTQFPSHSVIEKGQTVTLRCDPISGHDNLYWYRRVMGKEIKFLLHFVKESKQDESGMPNNRFLAERTGGTYSTLKVQPAELEDSGVYFCASSQVEGAGGYTFGSGTRLTVV.